A single sample is the source of the 2 T cell receptor beta chains below, sequenced in a study of PD-L1 blockade in urothelial cancer. The time point: pretreatment peripheral blood. Measured with immunoSEQ multiplex PCR; TCRdb has only the in-frame clones, and not every one. The profile shows over 65,000 clones, about nine tenths of them singletons. Source: PBMCs, taken around atezolizumab (anti-PD-L1) treatment. Receptors were obtained from a man in his 70s with urothelial cancer.

This rearrangement joins TRBV2 to TRBJ1-2, with 7 bases lining up with TRBD1. V lost 6 bases, J lost 0 bases, and 7 bases stayed unmatched. This CDR3 spans 15 amino acids. Germline values: CDR1 SNHLY, CDR2 FYNNEI. CDR3: CASSPRQGTNYGYTF. CDR3 nucleotides: TGTGCCAGCAGCCCACGACAGGGAACTAACTATGGCTACACCTTC.

The chain has TRBV5-4 and TRBJ2-1, with 8 bases matching TRBD2. This CDR3 spans 15 amino acids. V lost 5 bases to trimming and J lost 5 bases; unmatched junction nucleotides: 9. Germline V lookup: CDR1 SGHNT, CDR2 YYREEE (reference sequence). CDR3 amino acids: CASSLGGVANNEQFF. The DNA for the CDR3 is TGTGCCAGCAGTCTCGGGGGGGTGGCGAACAATGAGCAGTTCTTC.